The entry below gives a single T cell receptor (beta chain) sequence along with its context. The sample originates from a study of blood T cell repertoires in COVID-19. Per the germline V gene, CDR1 is GTSNPN and CDR2 is SVGIG (reference sequence). This CDR3 region has 15 residues. V lost 0 bases, J lost 0 bases, and 4 bases stayed unmatched. This table comes from immunoSEQ multiplex PCR, and its TCRdb copy is limited to in-frame clones, with some not included. The sample records tens of thousands of clones, 82% being singletons. The chain uses TRBV30 and TRBJ1-2; TRBD1 matches at 7 bases. Sequencing input: peripheral blood. The source of this sequence is a human donor in a cohort sampled during active COVID-19. The CDR3 is CAWSVMTGPNYGYTF. For the CDR3, the DNA is TGTGCCTGGAGTGTTATGACAGGGCCTAACTATGGCTACACCTTC.